Shown below are 26 T cell receptor beta chains from a single sample sequenced in a study of T cell repertoires in cytomegalovirus infection. TCRdb re-called the reads with MiXCR, one entry per CDR3 protein. The sample consists of roughly 200,000 distinct CDR3 sequences, roughly 15% of them appearing once. The sequenced sample was CD8+ T cells from PBMCs. These receptors were obtained from a human donor in good health (CMV status not recorded). Some clones in this sample may be carry-over from other donors' samples.

This chain joins TRBV6-2 or TRBV6-3 and TRBJ2-5; TRBD2 might be the D (6 bases). The CDR3 extends over 15 amino acids. Trimming left V 5 bases short and J 0 bases short, with 13 bases between. Germline CDR1 is MNHEY and CDR2 is SVGEGT. CDR3 amino acids: CASSIPWDYQETQYF. Here the CDR3 DNA reads TGTGCCAGCAGTATCCCATGGGACTACCAAGAGACCCAGTACTTC.

The sample holds many counts of this clonotype. The V and J genes are TRBV7-2 and TRBJ2-1; tentatively, D is TRBD2 (6 bases). Germline V gives CDR1 SGHTA, CDR2 FQGNSA. There are 16 residues in the CDR3. The V and J ends lost 0 bases and 10 bases respectively, with 19 bases between them. Here the CDR3 reads CASSLAHWGELSEQFF. CDR3 bases: TGTGCCAGCAGCTTAGCACATTGGGGGGAGCTGTCGGAGCAGTTCTTC.

This clonotype has only a few counts. The chain joins TRBV7-9 to TRBJ2-1, with TRBD2 as a possible D gene (5 bases). The V end was cut by 8 bases, the J end by 2 bases, with 16 bases between. CDR3 length: 15 residues. Germline values: CDR1 SEHNR, CDR2 FQNEAQ (reference sequence). The CDR3 region has the DNA TGTGCCAGCCAAGCAGAGGGCGGGCCCTACAATGAGCAGTTCTTC. It translates to CASQAEGGPYNEQFF.

The CDR3 reads CASSQGGRGEQYF. CDR3 nucleotide sequence: TGTGCCAGCAGCCAAGGAGGGCGGGGCGAGCAGTACTTC. This chain links TRBV14 with TRBJ2-7; possible D gene TRBD2, 6 bases. This CDR3 comprises 13 residues. The germline gives CDR1 SGHDN, CDR2 FVKESK. Deletions cut 1 base from V and 6 bases from J, with 10 bases between.

This clonotype has more than one count but fewer than ten. This rearrangement joins TRBV11-2 to TRBJ1-1, with 8 bases that match TRBD1. The CDR3 is 18 residues long. The germline V gene has CDR1 SGHAT and CDR2 FQNNGV. V lost 2 bases and J lost 0; bases outside the gene matches: 11. DNA of the CDR3: TGTGCCAGCAGCTTATGGGCGGGAGGGACAGGAATGAACACTGAAGCTTTCTTT. Protein sequence: CASSLWAGGTGMNTEAFF.

V usage is TRBV27 and J usage is TRBJ2-5; D is possibly TRBD1 (6 bases). The germline V and J ends were trimmed by 4 bases and 7 bases, with 10 bases remaining between them. Germline V gene lookup returns CDR1 MNHEY and CDR2 SMNVEV (reference sequence). The CDR3 has 12 amino acids. As DNA, the CDR3 is TGTGCCAGCAGTTGGGGGCAGGGGACCCAGTACTTC. It codes for CASSWGQGTQYF.

V usage is TRBV6-2 or TRBV6-3 and J usage is TRBJ1-5, with a possible D match to TRBD1 (5 bases). From germline, CDR1 is MNHEY and CDR2 SVGEGT. The V and J ends lost 6 bases and 0 bases respectively, with 18 bases between them. CDR3 length equals 17 residues. The CDR3 spells CASSSISSGLSNQPQHF. DNA of the CDR3: TGTGCCAGCAGCTCCATAAGTTCGGGGCTTAGCAATCAGCCCCAGCATTTT.

This clonotype occurred a few times. The chain recombines TRBV6-2 or TRBV6-3 with TRBJ1-1, with a possible D match to TRBD1 (5 bases). Trimming removed 1 base at V and 2 bases at J, with 14 bases between. The CDR3 has 16 residues. CDR1 and CDR2 (germline): MNHEY, SVGEGT. The CDR3 loop is CASSYWEGINNTEAFF. The CDR3 DNA follows: TGTGCCAGCAGTTACTGGGAGGGGATAAACAACACTGAAGCTTTCTTT.

This clonotype was counted between two and nine times. The J gene is TRBJ2-2, the V gene TRBV15; TRBD1 aligns across 8 bases. V lost 4 bases to trimming and J lost 4 bases; unmatched junction nucleotides: 5. CDR1 is LNHNV and CDR2 is YYDKDF in the germline V gene (reference sequence). CDR3 length: 15 amino acids. The CDR3 DNA follows: TGTGCCACCAGCATTGACAGGGGCTCCACCGGGGAGCTGTTTTTT. It yields the protein CATSIDRGSTGELFF.

A few counts support this clonotype. The V call is TRBV7-2, the J call TRBJ1-2, with D possibly being TRBD1 (6 bases). Germline V CDR1 and CDR2: SGHTA, FQGNSA. Trimming took 2 bases from V and 8 from J, leaving 24 bases between them. This CDR3 is 17 amino acids long. In DNA form, the CDR3 reads TGTGCCAGCAGCTTACTACCGGGACAACCCCTTGTCGGCGGCTACACCTTC. Residues: CASSLLPGQPLVGGYTF.

This clonotype was seen more than once but under ten times. The chain couples TRBV7-2 to TRBJ2-4, with no clear D. V was trimmed by 3 bases and J by 1 base, leaving 19 bases between them. There are 18 residues in the CDR3. Germline V lookup: CDR1 SGHTA, CDR2 FQGNSA. The CDR3 loop is CASSLTGPTLVAKNIQYF. DNA of the CDR3: TGTGCCAGCAGCTTGACGGGCCCGACACTGGTGGCCAAAAACATTCAGTACTTC.

This clonotype was observed many times. V gene TRBV7-2 combines with J gene TRBJ1-2; TRBD1 agrees at 8 bases. This CDR3 has 15 residues. Germline lookup yields CDR1 SGHTA and CDR2 FQGNSA. J lost 4 bases, V lost 5 bases, and 9 bases had no gene match. The CDR3 region has the DNA TGTGCCAGCAGCACCCGACAGGGGCACTCCTATGGCTACACCTTC. Its translation: CASSTRQGHSYGYTF.

This clonotype was detected a few times. The J gene is TRBJ1-5, the V gene TRBV12-3 or TRBV12-4; unclear D gene. The CDR3 extends over 13 amino acids. The V and J ends lost 6 bases and 4 bases respectively, with 10 bases between them. The CDR3 reads CASSAPSNQPQHF. In DNA form, the CDR3 reads TGTGCCAGCAGCGCTCCCAGTAATCAGCCCCAGCATTTT.

The chain has TRBV7-9 and TRBJ2-2; D gene uncertain. The V gene's germline CDR1 is SEHNR and CDR2 FQNEAQ (reference sequence). Trimming left V 6 bases short and J 4 bases short, with 9 bases between. The CDR3 totals 13 residues. The CDR3 DNA reads TGTGCCAGCAGGGATATCGGCACCGGGGAGCTGTTTTTT. It yields the protein CASRDIGTGELFF.

This clonotype showed up just a few times. This chain uses TRBV28 with TRBJ1-5; TRBD1 matches at 9 bases. From germline, CDR1 is MDHEN and CDR2 SYDVKM. The CDR3 has 13 residues. The J segment lost 6 bases and the V segment lost 8 bases, leaving 5 bases of the junction unmatched. CDR3 coding DNA: TGTGCCAGCGCTGACAGGGGGATTCAGCCCCAGCATTTT. Amino acids: CASADRGIQPQHF.

This clonotype was detected only a few times. The chain employs TRBV14 and TRBJ2-2; D unresolved. Germline values: CDR1 SGHDN, CDR2 FVKESK. V shed 0 bases and J shed 1 base, with 12 bases lying between them. The CDR3 covers 17 residues. CDR3 DNA: TGTGCCAGCAGCCAAGATCTCCCATCGGGGAACACCGGGGAGCTGTTTTTT. Its protein is CASSQDLPSGNTGELFF.

This clonotype turned up a few times. The CDR3 loop is CASSNSGPRHEQYF. The CDR3 nucleotides are TGTGCCAGCAGCAACTCCGGGCCGCGCCACGAGCAGTACTTC. V and J are TRBV7-9 and TRBJ2-7; D remains unclear. Germline CDR1 reads SEHNR; CDR2 reads FQNEAQ (reference sequence). V dropped 5 bases and J dropped 5 bases, with 16 bases sitting between them. The CDR3 spans 14 residues.

This clonotype was recorded a few times. The CDR3 here is CASSLGGLAANNEQFF. The CDR3, as DNA: TGTGCCAGCAGCTTAGGAGGACTAGCGGCAAACAATGAGCAGTTCTTC. This chain connects TRBV7-9 to TRBJ2-1, with 10 bases matching TRBD2. The V gene's germline CDR1 is SEHNR and CDR2 FQNEAQ (reference sequence). The length of the CDR3 is 16 residues. Trimming at V came to 1 base and at J to 5 bases, leaving 5 bases not matched to a gene.

This clonotype was picked up many times. The genes are TRBV12-3 or TRBV12-4 and TRBJ2-3; D possibly matches TRBD1 or TRBD2 (5 bases each). V lost 5 bases and J 1 base, leaving 10 bases between the germline ends. The CDR3 is 14 residues long. The CDR3 bases are TGTGCCAGCAGTCCGGGACCGCGCACAGATACGCAGTATTTT. Its protein product is CASSPGPRTDTQYF.

This chain joins TRBV5-6 and TRBJ2-7; D is undetermined. Trimming cost V 0 bases and J 2 bases, with 9 bases left between them. This CDR3 is built from 14 residues. In germline, CDR1 is SGHDT, CDR2 YYEEEE. The CDR3 protein is CASSLENRAYEQYF. The CDR3 nucleotides are TGTGCCAGCAGCTTGGAGAACCGGGCCTACGAGCAGTACTTC.

A few counts support this clonotype. The rearrangement joins TRBV28 to TRBJ2-3, with D maybe TRBD1 (6 bases). The germline CDR1 and CDR2 sequences are MDHEN and SYDVKM. V dropped 5 bases and J dropped 0 bases, with 12 bases sitting between them. The CDR3 loop spans 15 amino acids. CDR3 DNA: TGTGCCAGCAGTCCGGCGGACAGTAGCACAGATACGCAGTATTTT. It is translated as CASSPADSSTDTQYF.

V and J are TRBV4-1 and TRBJ2-1, with D unresolved. Germline V CDR1 and CDR2: MGHRA, YSYEKL. This CDR3 has 14 residues. V lost 0 bases, J lost 6 bases, and 9 bases lay in between. CDR3 nucleotides: TGCGCCAGCAGCCAAGAAAAGGGTAGCAATGAGCAGTTCTTC. Translated, it gives CASSQEKGSNEQFF.

This clonotype was seen a handful of times. The V call is TRBV2, the J call TRBJ2-1; TRBD2 matches at 10 bases. J lost 10 bases, V lost 6 bases, and 9 bases had no gene match. The CDR3 length is 14 residues. The germline V gene encodes CDR1 SNHLY and CDR2 FYNNEI. The CDR3 nucleotides read TGTGCCAGCAGACAACTAGCGGGACAGTTAGAGCAGTTCTTC. Translated: CASRQLAGQLEQFF.

The rearrangement joins TRBV7-8 to TRBJ2-7, with 7 bases fitting TRBD1. Germline CDR1 SGHVS, CDR2 FQNEAQ. Trimming cost V 5 bases and J 3 bases; bases outside gene matches: 4. The CDR3 has 13 residues. In DNA, the CDR3 is TGTGCCAGCAGCGCTGACAGGGTCTACGAGCAGTACTTC. Translation gives CASSADRVYEQYF.

This clonotype was seen a few times. This sequence joins TRBV7-3 and TRBJ1-5, with TRBD1 matching 8 bases. V was pared by 4 bases and J by 6 bases, with 2 bases of the junction left unmatched. The CDR3 sequence is 13 residues long. CDR1 is SGHTA, CDR2 FQGTGA, per germline. CDR3 region: CASSWTGSQPQHF. The CDR3 DNA is TGTGCCAGCAGCTGGACAGGGAGTCAGCCCCAGCATTTT.

This clonotype was counted a few times. The chain links TRBV28 to TRBJ2-7; a weak D match, TRBD1 (6 bases). The CDR3 consists of 17 residues. Germline assignment: CDR1 MDHEN and CDR2 SYDVKM. Trimming left V 4 bases short and J 2 bases short, with 21 bases between. This chain's CDR3 is CASSSIDQGSPTYEQYF. The CDR3 region has the DNA TGTGCCAGCAGTTCCATCGACCAGGGGTCCCCTACCTACGAGCAGTACTTC.